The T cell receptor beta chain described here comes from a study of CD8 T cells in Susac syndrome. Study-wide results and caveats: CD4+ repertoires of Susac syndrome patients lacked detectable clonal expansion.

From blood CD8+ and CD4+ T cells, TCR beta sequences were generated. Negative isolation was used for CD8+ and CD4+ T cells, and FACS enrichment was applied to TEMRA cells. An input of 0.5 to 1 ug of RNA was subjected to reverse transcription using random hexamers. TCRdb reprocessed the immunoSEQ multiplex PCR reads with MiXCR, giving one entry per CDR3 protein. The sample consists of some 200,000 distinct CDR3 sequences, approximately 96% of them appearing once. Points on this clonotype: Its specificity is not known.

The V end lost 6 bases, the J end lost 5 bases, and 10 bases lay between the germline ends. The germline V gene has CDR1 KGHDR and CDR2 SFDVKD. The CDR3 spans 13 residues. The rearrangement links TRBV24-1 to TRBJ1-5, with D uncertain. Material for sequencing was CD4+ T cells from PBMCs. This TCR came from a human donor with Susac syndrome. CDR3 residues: CATSLGKDQPQHF. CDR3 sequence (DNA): TGTGCCACCAGTCTGGGGAAAGATCAGCCCCAGCATTTT.